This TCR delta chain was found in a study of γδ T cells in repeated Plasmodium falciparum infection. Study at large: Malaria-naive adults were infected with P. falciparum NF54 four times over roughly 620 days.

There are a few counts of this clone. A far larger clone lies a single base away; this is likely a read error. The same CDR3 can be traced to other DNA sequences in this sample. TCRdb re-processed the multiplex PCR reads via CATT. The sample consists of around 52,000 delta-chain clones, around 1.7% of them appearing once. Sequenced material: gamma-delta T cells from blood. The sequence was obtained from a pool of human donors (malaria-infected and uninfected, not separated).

CDR3 amino acids: CACDTGFGGPYTDKLIF. Here the CDR3 DNA reads TGTGCCTGTGACACCGGTTTTGGGGGACCGTACACCGATAAACTTATCTTT. The J gene was not called, though the V gene is TRDV2; the D segment call TRDD3 is taken from the table without a DNA check. This CDR3 is built from 17 residues. Germline V gene data show CDR1 as GEAIGNYY and CDR2 as EKD.